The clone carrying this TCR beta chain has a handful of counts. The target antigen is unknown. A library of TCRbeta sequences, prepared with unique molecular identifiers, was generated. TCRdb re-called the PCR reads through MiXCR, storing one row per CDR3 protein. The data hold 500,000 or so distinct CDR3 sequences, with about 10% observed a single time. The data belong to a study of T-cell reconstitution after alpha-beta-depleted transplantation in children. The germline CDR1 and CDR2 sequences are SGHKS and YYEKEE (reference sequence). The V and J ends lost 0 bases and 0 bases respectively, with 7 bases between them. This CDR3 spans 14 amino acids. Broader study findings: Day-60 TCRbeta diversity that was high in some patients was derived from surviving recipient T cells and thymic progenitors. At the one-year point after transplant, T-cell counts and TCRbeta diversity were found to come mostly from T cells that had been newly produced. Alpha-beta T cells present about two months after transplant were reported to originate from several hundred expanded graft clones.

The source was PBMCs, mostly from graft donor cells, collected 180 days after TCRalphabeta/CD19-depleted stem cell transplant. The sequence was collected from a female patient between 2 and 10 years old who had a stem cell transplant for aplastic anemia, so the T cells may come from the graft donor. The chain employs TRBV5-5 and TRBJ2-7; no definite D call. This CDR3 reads CASSLGRFSYEQYF. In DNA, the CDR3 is TGTGCCAGCAGCTTGGGGCGGTTCTCCTACGAGCAGTACTTC.